The entry that follows covers one TCR beta chain sequence. This entry is derived from a study of cytomegalovirus exposure and HLA in healthy donors. Study-level background: About four fifths of several hundred genotyped donors fell in the Caucasian-associated ancestry cluster.

The CDR3 totals 17 residues. Primers included in the PCR were 60 Vbeta and 13 Jbeta primers. TCRdb's copy holds only in-frame clones and misses some; the assay was immunoSEQ multiplex PCR. The sample consists of some 100,000 clones, roughly 79% of them appearing once. Among the donors, all were healthy bone marrow donors. The source of this sequence is a woman in her 70s in good health and CMV-seropositive. The chain recombines TRBV21-1 with TRBJ2-4; TRBD2, as called in the table, went unchecked against the DNA. TRBV21-1 is a pseudogene segment. Sequencing used PBMCs. CDR3 amino acids: CASSKALRGPGRNIQYF. The DNA for the CDR3 is TGTGCCAGCAGCAAAGCCCTCCGCGGCCCTGGTAGAAACATTCAGTACTTC.